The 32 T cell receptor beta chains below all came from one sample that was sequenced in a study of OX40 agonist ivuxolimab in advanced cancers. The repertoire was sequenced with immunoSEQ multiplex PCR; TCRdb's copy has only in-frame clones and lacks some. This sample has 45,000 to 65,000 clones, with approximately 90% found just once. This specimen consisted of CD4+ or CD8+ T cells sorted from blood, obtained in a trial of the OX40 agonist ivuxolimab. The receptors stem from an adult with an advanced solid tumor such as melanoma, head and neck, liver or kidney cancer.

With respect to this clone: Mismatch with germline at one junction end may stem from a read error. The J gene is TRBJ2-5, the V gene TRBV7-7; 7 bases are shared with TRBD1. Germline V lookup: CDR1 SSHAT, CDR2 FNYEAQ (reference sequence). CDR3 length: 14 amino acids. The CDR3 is CASSLGTDQETQYF. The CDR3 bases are TGTGCTAGCAGCTTAGGGACAGACCAAGAGACCCAGTACTTC.

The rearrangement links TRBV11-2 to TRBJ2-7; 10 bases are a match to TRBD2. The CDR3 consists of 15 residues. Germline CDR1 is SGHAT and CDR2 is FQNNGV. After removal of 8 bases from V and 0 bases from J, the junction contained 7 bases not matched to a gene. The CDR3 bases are TGTGCCAGCGGTGTTTCTAGCGGGAGCTCCTACGAGCAGTACTTC. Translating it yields CASGVSSGSSYEQYF.

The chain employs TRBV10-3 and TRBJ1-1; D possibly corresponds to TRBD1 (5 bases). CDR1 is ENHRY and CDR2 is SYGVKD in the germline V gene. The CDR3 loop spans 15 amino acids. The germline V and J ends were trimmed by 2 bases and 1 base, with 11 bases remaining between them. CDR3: CAISEADRPNTEAFF. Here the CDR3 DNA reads TGTGCCATCAGTGAGGCCGACAGACCGAACACTGAAGCTTTCTTT.

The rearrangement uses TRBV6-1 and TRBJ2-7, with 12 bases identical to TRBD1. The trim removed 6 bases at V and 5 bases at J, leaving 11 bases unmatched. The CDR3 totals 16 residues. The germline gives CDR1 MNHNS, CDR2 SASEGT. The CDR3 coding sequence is TGTGCCAGCAGGGAAAACTGGGGGACAGGGGGCGACGAGCAGTACTTC. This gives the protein CASRENWGTGGDEQYF.

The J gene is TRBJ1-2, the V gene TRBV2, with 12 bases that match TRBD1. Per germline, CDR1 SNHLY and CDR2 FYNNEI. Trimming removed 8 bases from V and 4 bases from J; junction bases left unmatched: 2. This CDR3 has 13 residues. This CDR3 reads CASRDRGPYGYTF. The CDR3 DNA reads TGTGCCAGCCGGGACAGGGGGCCCTATGGCTACACCTTC.

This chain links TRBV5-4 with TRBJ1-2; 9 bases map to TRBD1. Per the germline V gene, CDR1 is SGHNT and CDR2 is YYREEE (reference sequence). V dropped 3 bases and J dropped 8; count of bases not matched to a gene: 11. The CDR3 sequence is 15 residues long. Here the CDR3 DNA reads TGTGCCAGCAGCTACCGGGACAGGGATCATGTCGGCTACACCTTC. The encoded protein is CASSYRDRDHVGYTF.

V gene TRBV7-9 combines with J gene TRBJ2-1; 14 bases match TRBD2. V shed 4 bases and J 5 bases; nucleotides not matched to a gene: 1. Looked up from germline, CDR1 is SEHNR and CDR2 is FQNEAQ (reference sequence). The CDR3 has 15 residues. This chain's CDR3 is CASSWTSGGNNEQFF. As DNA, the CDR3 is TGTGCCAGCAGCTGGACTAGCGGGGGGAACAATGAGCAGTTCTTC.

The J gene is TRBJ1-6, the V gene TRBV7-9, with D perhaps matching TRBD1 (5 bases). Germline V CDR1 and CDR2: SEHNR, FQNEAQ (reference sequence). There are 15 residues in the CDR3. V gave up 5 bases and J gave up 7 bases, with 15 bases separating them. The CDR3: CASSLETARNSPLHF. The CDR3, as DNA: TGTGCCAGCAGCCTAGAGACAGCCCGAAATTCACCCCTCCACTTT. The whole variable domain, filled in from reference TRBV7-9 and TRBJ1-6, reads DTGVSQNPRHKITKRGQNVTFRCDPISEHNRLYWYRQTLGQGPEFLTYFQNEAQLEKSRLLSDRFSAERPKGSFSTLEIQRTEQGDSAMYLCASSLETARNSPLHFGNGTRLTVT.

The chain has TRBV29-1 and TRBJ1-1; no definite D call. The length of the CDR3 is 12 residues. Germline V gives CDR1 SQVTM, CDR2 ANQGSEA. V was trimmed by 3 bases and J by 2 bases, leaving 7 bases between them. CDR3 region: CSVDGLNTEAFF. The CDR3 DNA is TGCAGCGTTGATGGGCTAAACACTGAAGCTTTCTTT.

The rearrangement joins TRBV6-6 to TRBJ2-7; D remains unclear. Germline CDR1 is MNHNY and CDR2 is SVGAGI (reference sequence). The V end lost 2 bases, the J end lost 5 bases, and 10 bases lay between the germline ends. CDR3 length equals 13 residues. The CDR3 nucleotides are TGTGCCAGCAGTTACGCAGGCGTCAACGAGCAGTACTTC. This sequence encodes CASSYAGVNEQYF.

The CDR3 sequence is CASGGLAGRLYGYTF. CDR3 bases: TGTGCCAGCGGGGGCCTCGCAGGGCGACTCTATGGCTACACCTTC. This chain uses TRBV2 with TRBJ1-2; the D gene is possibly TRBD1 (6 bases). V lost 8 bases and J lost 4, with 20 bases in between. CDR1 SNHLY and CDR2 FYNNEI come from the germline V gene. CDR3 length: 15 residues.

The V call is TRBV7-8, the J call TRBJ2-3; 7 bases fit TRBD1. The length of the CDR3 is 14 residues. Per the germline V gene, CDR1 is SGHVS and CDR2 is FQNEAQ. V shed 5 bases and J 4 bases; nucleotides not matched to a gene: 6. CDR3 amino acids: CASSPGTASDTQYF. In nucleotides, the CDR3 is TGTGCCAGCAGCCCCGGGACAGCGTCAGATACGCAGTATTTT.

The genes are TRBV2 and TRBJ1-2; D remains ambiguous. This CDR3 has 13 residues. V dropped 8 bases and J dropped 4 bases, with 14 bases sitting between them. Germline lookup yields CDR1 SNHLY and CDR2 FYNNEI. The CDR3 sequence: CASDWADGYGYTF. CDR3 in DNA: TGTGCCAGCGATTGGGCTGATGGCTATGGCTACACCTTC.

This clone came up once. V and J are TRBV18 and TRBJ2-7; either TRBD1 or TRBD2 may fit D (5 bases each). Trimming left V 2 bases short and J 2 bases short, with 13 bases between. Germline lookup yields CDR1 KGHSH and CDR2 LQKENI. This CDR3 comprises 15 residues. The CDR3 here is CASSPGTSSTYEQYF. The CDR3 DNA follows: TGTGCCAGCTCACCAGGGACCTCAAGTACCTACGAGCAGTACTTC. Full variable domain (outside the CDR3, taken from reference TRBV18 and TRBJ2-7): NAGVMQNPRHLVRRRGQEARLRCSPMKGHSHVYWYRQLPEEGLKFMVYLQKENIIDESGMPKERFSAEFPKEGPSILRIQQVVRGDSAAYFCASSPGTSSTYEQYFGPGTRLTVT.

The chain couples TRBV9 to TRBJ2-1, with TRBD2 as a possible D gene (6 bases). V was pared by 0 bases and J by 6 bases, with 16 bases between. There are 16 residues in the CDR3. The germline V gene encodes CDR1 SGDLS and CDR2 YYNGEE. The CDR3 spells CASSVATGFSGNEQFF. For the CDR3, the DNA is TGTGCCAGCAGCGTAGCTACCGGGTTTAGCGGCAATGAGCAGTTCTTC.

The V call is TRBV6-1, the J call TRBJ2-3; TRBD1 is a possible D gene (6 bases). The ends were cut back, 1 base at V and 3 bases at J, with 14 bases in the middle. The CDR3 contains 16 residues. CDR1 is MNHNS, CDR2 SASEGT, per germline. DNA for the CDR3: TGTGCCAGCAGTGAAGTTCAGGGGCGAAGGACAGATACGCAGTATTTT. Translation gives CASSEVQGRRTDTQYF.

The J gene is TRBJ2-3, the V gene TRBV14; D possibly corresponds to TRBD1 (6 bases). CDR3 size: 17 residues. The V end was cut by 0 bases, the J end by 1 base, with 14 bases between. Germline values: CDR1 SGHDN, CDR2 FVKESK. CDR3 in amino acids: CASSQEGAQFGTDTQYF. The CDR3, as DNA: TGTGCCAGCAGCCAAGAGGGGGCTCAGTTTGGCACAGATACGCAGTATTTT.

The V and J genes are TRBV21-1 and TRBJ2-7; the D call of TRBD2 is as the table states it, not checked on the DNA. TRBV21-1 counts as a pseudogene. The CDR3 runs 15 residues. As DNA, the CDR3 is TGTGCCAGCAGGAGCTTACGGGACTTCTTATACGAGCAGTACTTC. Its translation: CASRSLRDFLYEQYF.

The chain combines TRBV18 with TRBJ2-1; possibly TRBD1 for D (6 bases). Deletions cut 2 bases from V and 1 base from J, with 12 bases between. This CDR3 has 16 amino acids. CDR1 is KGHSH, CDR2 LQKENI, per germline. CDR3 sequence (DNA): TGTGCCAGCTCACCAATGCGACAGGAATCCTACAATGAGCAGTTCTTC. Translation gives CASSPMRQESYNEQFF.

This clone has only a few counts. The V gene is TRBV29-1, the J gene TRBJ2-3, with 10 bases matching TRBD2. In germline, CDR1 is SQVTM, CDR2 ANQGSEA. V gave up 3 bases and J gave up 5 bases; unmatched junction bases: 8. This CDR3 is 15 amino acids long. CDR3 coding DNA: TGCAGCGTTGACCTAGCGGGGGCCCCTGGAGATACGCAGTATTTT. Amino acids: CSVDLAGAPGDTQYF.

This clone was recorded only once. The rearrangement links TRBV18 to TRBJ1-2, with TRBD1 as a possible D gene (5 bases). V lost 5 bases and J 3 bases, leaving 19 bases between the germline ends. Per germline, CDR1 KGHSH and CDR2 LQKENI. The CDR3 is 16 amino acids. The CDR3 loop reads CASSRNPGRGDYGYTF. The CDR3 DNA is TGTGCCAGCTCAAGAAATCCGGGACGCGGCGACTATGGCTACACCTTC. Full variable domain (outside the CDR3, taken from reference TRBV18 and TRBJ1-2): NAGVMQNPRHLVRRRGQEARLRCSPMKGHSHVYWYRQLPEEGLKFMVYLQKENIIDESGMPKERFSAEFPKEGPSILRIQQVVRGDSAAYFCASSRNPGRGDYGYTFGSGTRLTVV.

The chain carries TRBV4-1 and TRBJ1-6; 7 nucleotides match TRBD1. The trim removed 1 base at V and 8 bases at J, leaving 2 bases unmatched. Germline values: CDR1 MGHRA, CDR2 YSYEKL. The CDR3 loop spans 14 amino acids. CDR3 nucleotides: TGCGCCAGCAGCCAAGTCAGGGGGGATTCACCCCTCCACTTT. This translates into CASSQVRGDSPLHF.

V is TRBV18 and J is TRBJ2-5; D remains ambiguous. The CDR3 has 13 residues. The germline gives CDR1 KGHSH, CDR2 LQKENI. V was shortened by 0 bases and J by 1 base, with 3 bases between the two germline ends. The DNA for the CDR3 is TGTGCCAGCTCACCACCTGTCCAAGAGACCCAGTACTTC. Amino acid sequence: CASSPPVQETQYF.

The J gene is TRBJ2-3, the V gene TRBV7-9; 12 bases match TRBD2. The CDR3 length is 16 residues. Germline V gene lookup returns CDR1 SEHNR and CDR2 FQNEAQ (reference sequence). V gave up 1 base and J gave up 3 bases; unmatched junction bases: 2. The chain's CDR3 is CASSLGTSGKTDTQYF. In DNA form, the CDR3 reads TGTGCCAGCAGCTTAGGGACTAGCGGGAAAACAGATACGCAGTATTTT.

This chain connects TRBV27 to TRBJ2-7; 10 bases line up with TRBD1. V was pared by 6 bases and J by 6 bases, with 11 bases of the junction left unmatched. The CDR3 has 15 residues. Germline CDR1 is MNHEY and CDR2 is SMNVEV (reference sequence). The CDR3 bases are TGTGCCAGCAGAGCCGCCCCCGGGACAGGGGTCGAGCAGTACTTC. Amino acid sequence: CASRAAPGTGVEQYF.

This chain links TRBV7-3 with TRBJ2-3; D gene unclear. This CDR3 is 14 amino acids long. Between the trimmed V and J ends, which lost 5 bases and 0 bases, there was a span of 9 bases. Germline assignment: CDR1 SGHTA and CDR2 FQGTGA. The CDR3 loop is CASSQGQSTDTQYF. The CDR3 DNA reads TGTGCCAGCAGCCAAGGTCAGAGCACAGATACGCAGTATTTT. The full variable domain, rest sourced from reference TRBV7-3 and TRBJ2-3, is GAGVSQTPSNKVTEKGKYVELRCDPISGHTALYWYRQSLGQGPEFLIYFQGTGAADDSGLPNDRFFAVRPEGSVSTLKIQRTERGDSAVYLCASSQGQSTDTQYFGPGTRLTVL.

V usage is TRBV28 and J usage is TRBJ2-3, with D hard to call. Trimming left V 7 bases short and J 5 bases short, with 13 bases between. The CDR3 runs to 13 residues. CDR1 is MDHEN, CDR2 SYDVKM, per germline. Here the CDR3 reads CASKDPNGDTQYF. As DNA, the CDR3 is TGTGCCAGCAAGGACCCCAATGGAGATACGCAGTATTTT.

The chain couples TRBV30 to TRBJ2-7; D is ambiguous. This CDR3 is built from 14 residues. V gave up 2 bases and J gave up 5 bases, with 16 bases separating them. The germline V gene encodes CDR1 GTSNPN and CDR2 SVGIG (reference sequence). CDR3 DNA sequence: TGTGCCTGGAGTATAGTTCGGGCCAAGCACGAGCAGTACTTC. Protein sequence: CAWSIVRAKHEQYF.

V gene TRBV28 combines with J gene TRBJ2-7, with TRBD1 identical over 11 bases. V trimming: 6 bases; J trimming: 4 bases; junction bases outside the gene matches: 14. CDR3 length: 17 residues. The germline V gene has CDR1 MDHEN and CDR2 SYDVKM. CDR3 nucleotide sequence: TGTGCCAGCAGGCCCGCAAGGTTTGGACAGGGGGCTTACGAGCAGTACTTC. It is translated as CASRPARFGQGAYEQYF.

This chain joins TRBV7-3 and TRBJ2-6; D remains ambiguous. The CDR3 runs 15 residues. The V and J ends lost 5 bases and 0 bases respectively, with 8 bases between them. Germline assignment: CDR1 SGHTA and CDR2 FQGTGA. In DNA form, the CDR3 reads TGTGCCAGCAGCCCCCGAAGCTCTGGGGCCAACGTCCTGACTTTC. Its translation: CASSPRSSGANVLTF.

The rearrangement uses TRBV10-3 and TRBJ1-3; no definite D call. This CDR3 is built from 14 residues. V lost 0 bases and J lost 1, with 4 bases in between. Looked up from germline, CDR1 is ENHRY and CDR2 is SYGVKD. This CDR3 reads CAISESWSGNTIYF. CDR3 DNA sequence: TGTGCCATCAGTGAGTCCTGGTCTGGAAACACCATATATTTT.

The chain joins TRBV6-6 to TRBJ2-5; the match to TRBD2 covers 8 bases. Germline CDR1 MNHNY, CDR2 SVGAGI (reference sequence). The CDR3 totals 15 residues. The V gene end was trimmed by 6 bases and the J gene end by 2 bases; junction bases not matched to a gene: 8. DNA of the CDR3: TGTGCCAGCAGCAATAGCGGGGTGGGGCAAGAGACCCAGTACTTC. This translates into CASSNSGVGQETQYF.